These 22 T cell receptor beta chains came from one sample sequenced in a study of T cell responses to AZD1222 COVID-19 vaccine. Method: immunoSEQ multiplex PCR; TCRdb's copy keeps in-frame clones and lacks some. The sample has about 100,000 clones, more than 85% seen once. The specimen comprised peripheral blood, sampled on day 0 of AZD1222 vaccination. The source of these receptors is an adult in good health.

The chain joins TRBV9 to TRBJ1-1; D is undetermined. From germline, CDR1 is SGDLS and CDR2 YYNGEE. This CDR3 is built from 14 residues. Between the trimmed V and J ends, which lost 4 bases and 3 bases, there was a span of 13 bases. The CDR3 reads CASSPRPTHTEAFF. CDR3 DNA: TGTGCCAGCAGCCCCAGGCCCACGCACACTGAAGCTTTCTTT. The full variable domain, its missing parts supplied by reference TRBV9 and TRBJ1-1, is DSGVTQTPKHLITATGQRVTLRCSPRSGDLSVYWYQQSLDQGLQFLIQYYNGEERAKGNILERFSAQQFPDLHSELNLSSLELGDSALYFCASSPRPTHTEAFFGQGTRLTVV.

The V gene is TRBV19, the J gene TRBJ1-6; 9 positions agree with TRBD1. The V gene end was trimmed by 5 bases and the J gene end by 8 bases; junction bases not matched to a gene: 22. This CDR3 contains 20 residues. Germline assignment: CDR1 LNHDA and CDR2 SQIVND (reference sequence). The DNA for the CDR3 is TGTGCCAGTAGTCCTTCTCGTGGGACAGGGTGGAGGTCGGATGATTCACCCCTCCACTTT. The encoded protein is CASSPSRGTGWRSDDSPLHF. Full variable domain (remainder filled in from reference TRBV19 and TRBJ1-6): DGGITQSPKYLFRKEGQNVTLSCEQNLNHDAMYWYRQDPGQGLRLIYYSQIVNDFQKGDIAEGYSVSREKKESFPLTVTSAQKNPTAFYLCASSPSRGTGWRSDDSPLHFGNGTRLTVT.

The rearrangement links TRBV11-3 to TRBJ1-1; unclear D gene. Germline assignment: CDR1 SGHNT and CDR2 YENEEA. V dropped 0 bases and J dropped 1 base, with 3 bases sitting between them. This CDR3 has 13 amino acids. CDR3 sequence: CASSLEKNTEAFF. CDR3 sequence (DNA): TGTGCCAGCAGCTTAGAGAAGAACACTGAAGCTTTCTTT.

This chain uses TRBV7-2 with TRBJ1-1, with 7 bases identical to TRBD1. The junction had 9 bases not matched to a gene; V was cut back by 5 bases and J by 3 bases. The germline V gene encodes CDR1 SGHTA and CDR2 FQGNSA. This CDR3 comprises 15 residues. The CDR3 region has the DNA TGTGCCAGCAGCCTAGACAGGGCTCTGGACACTGAAGCTTTCTTT. Amino acid sequence: CASSLDRALDTEAFF.

The chain carries TRBV9 and TRBJ2-7; TRBD1 is a possible D gene (5 bases). V dropped 0 bases and J dropped 4 bases, with 11 bases sitting between them. In germline, CDR1 is SGDLS, CDR2 YYNGEE. The CDR3 has 14 amino acids. The CDR3 nucleotides are TGTGCCAGCAGCGTAGATCCCCAGGGTTACGAGCAGTACTTC. It codes for CASSVDPQGYEQYF. Full variable domain (missing parts from reference TRBV9 and TRBJ2-7): DSGVTQTPKHLITATGQRVTLRCSPRSGDLSVYWYQQSLDQGLQFLIQYYNGEERAKGNILERFSAQQFPDLHSELNLSSLELGDSALYFCASSVDPQGYEQYFGPGTRLTVT.

The rearrangement links TRBV5-1 to TRBJ2-5; 11 nucleotides match TRBD2. Germline V lookup: CDR1 SGHRS, CDR2 YFSETQ. This CDR3 is built from 15 residues. V lost 5 bases, J lost 1 base, and 4 bases stayed unmatched. The DNA of the CDR3 is TGCGCCAGCAGGCGCGGGACTAGCGGCCAAGAGACCCAGTACTTC. It translates to CASRRGTSGQETQYF.

The chain recombines TRBV4-2 with TRBJ2-7; TRBD2 matches at 7 bases. This CDR3 has 16 amino acids. CDR1 and CDR2 (germline): LGHNA, YNFKEQ. J gave up 4 bases and V 0 bases, and 9 bases lay outside the gene matches. The CDR3 spells CASSQDPAGEGYEQYF. The DNA for the CDR3 is TGTGCCAGCAGCCAAGATCCGGCGGGAGAAGGTTACGAGCAGTACTTC.

The rearrangement uses TRBV19 and TRBJ2-1; 9 nucleotides match TRBD2. The V gene end was trimmed by 9 bases and the J gene end by 8 bases; junction bases not matched to a gene: 14. Per germline, CDR1 LNHDA and CDR2 SQIVND (reference sequence). The CDR3 runs to 15 residues. This CDR3 reads CASHPGVAGVDEQFF. In DNA, the CDR3 is TGTGCCAGCCACCCCGGGGTAGCGGGAGTCGATGAGCAGTTCTTC.

The V and J genes are TRBV6-4 and TRBJ2-1; 10 bases are a match to TRBD2. Germline V gene lookup returns CDR1 MRHNA and CDR2 SNTAGT. J gave up 7 bases and V 0 bases, and 0 bases lay outside the gene matches. CDR3 length: 14 residues. CDR3 coding DNA: TGTGCCAGCAGTGACTCACTAGCGGGAAATGAGCAGTTCTTC. Protein sequence: CASSDSLAGNEQFF.

This clone appeared once. The V and J genes are TRBV19 and TRBJ1-4; D perhaps matches TRBD1 (5 bases). Germline V gene sequence: CDR1 LNHDA, CDR2 SQIVND (reference sequence). V was clipped by 5 bases and J by 7 bases, with 17 bases between them. The CDR3 is 15 amino acids. The CDR3 is CASSVGPSKSEKLFF. For the CDR3, the DNA is TGTGCCAGTAGTGTGGGACCGAGTAAGAGTGAAAAACTGTTTTTT.

The rearrangement joins TRBV11-2 to TRBJ2-7, with D hard to call. The CDR3 runs 13 residues. Germline assignment: CDR1 SGHAT and CDR2 FQNNGV. V dropped 1 base and J dropped 1 base, with 5 bases sitting between them. The CDR3, as DNA: TGTGCCAGCAGCTTAGGCCAGTCCTACGAGCAGTACTTC. Translation gives CASSLGQSYEQYF. Filled out from reference TRBV11-2 and TRBJ2-7, the complete variable domain reads EAGVAQSPRYKIIEKRQSVAFWCNPISGHATLYWYQQILGQGPKLLIQFQNNGVVDDSQLPKDRFSAERLKGVDSTLKIQPAKLEDSAVYLCASSLGQSYEQYFGPGTRLTVT.

The chain couples TRBV19 to TRBJ2-3; TRBD1 is a possible D gene (5 bases). V lost 3 bases to trimming and J lost 7 bases, with 11 bases between them. Per the germline V gene, CDR1 is LNHDA and CDR2 is SQIVND (reference sequence). This CDR3 contains 13 residues. The CDR3 DNA sequence: TGTGCCAGTAGTATTTCCAGGGAATATACGCAGTATTTT. Translated: CASSISREYTQYF.

CDR3 sequence (DNA): TGTGCCAGCAGCTTGGGGGAGACATTATACGAGCAGTACTTC. Translation: CASSLGETLYEQYF. The chain carries TRBV5-6 and TRBJ2-7; TRBD2 is a possible D gene (5 bases). The ends were cut back, 0 bases at V and 4 bases at J, with 11 bases in the middle. Germline CDR1 SGHDT, CDR2 YYEEEE. The CDR3 has 14 residues. The whole variable domain, remainder taken from reference TRBV5-6 and TRBJ2-7, is DAGVTQSPTHLIKTRGQQVTLRCSPKSGHDTVSWYQQALGQGPQFIFQYYEEEERQRGNFPDRFSGHQFPNYSSELNVNALLLGDSALYLCASSLGETLYEQYFGPGTRLTVT.

The genes are TRBV18 and TRBJ1-5, with D hard to call. Trimming left V 1 base short and J 2 bases short, with 9 bases between. The V gene's germline CDR1 is KGHSH and CDR2 LQKENI. The CDR3 runs to 15 residues. The CDR3 region is CASSPQGIGNQPQHF. The CDR3, as DNA: TGTGCCAGCTCACCACAAGGGATCGGCAATCAGCCCCAGCATTTT.

The CDR3 region has the DNA TGTGCCAGCAGTGGGACTAGCGGGAGAGGTTTCGGTCTCGACGAGCAGTACTTC. It is translated as CASSGTSGRGFGLDEQYF. The rearrangement links TRBV28 to TRBJ2-7, with 14 bases fitting TRBD2. The CDR3 length is 18 residues. J was trimmed by 5 bases and V by 5 bases; bases with no gene match: 14. CDR1 is MDHEN, CDR2 SYDVKM, per germline.

The chain combines TRBV19 with TRBJ1-5; D remains unclear. With 2 bases removed from V and 7 bases from J, the gap between germline ends came to 12 bases. The CDR3 consists of 14 residues. The germline V gene encodes CDR1 LNHDA and CDR2 SQIVND (reference sequence). In DNA, the CDR3 is TGTGCCAGTAGTATAACTGCTTCAAGGCAGCCCCAGCATTTT. This translates into CASSITASRQPQHF.

This rearrangement joins TRBV5-1 to TRBJ2-1, with 10 bases lining up with TRBD2. CDR3 length: 16 residues. Germline loops: CDR1 SGHRS, CDR2 YFSETQ. V shed 2 bases and J 8 bases; nucleotides not matched to a gene: 10. This CDR3 reads CASSFHSGRAGDEQFF. The CDR3 DNA follows: TGCGCCAGCAGCTTCCACAGCGGGAGGGCGGGGGATGAGCAGTTCTTC.

The chain carries TRBV5-1 and TRBJ2-2; TRBD2 matches 7 bases. The ends lost 1 base at V and 5 bases at J; junction bases unmatched: 5. The CDR3 runs to 15 residues. CDR1 SGHRS and CDR2 YFSETQ come from the germline V gene. The CDR3 DNA follows: TGCGCCAGCAGCTTGACTAGCGTTATGACCGGGGAGCTGTTTTTT. It specifies CASSLTSVMTGELFF.

The chain joins TRBV5-5 to TRBJ1-4; 7 nucleotides line up with TRBD1. From germline, CDR1 is SGHKS and CDR2 YYEKEE (reference sequence). The CDR3 extends over 15 amino acids. Trimming at V came to 2 bases and at J to 7 bases, leaving 8 bases not matched to a gene. The CDR3 DNA follows: TGTGCCAGCAGCTTTACAGGGGTGCGGAGTGAAAAACTGTTTTTT. Amino acid sequence: CASSFTGVRSEKLFF.

V usage is TRBV28 and J usage is TRBJ2-1; D tentatively fits TRBD1 or TRBD2 (5 bases each). Germline V gives CDR1 MDHEN, CDR2 SYDVKM. Between the trimmed V and J ends, which lost 4 bases and 4 bases, there was a span of 11 bases. The CDR3 sequence is 14 residues long. The chain's CDR3 is CASSSGTTYNEQFF. CDR3 coding DNA: TGTGCCAGCAGTTCCGGGACCACATACAATGAGCAGTTCTTC.

This chain joins TRBV18 and TRBJ2-7; D is unclear. V was pared by 0 bases and J by 3 bases, with 6 bases between. CDR1 is KGHSH, CDR2 LQKENI, per germline. There are 13 residues in the CDR3. CDR3 in DNA: TGTGCCAGCTCACCACCGTCAGACTACGAGCAGTACTTC. Amino acids: CASSPPSDYEQYF.

The V call is TRBV14, the J call TRBJ2-6; 8 positions match TRBD1. There are 17 residues in the CDR3. Trimming cost V 6 bases and J 0 bases; bases outside gene matches: 7. Looked up from germline, CDR1 is SGHDN and CDR2 is FVKESK. The CDR3 bases are TGTGCCAGCAGTAGCGGACAGGGCCGCTCTGGGGCCAACGTCCTGACTTTC. Translation: CASSSGQGRSGANVLTF.